The source of this T cell receptor beta chain is a study of T cell responses to AZD1222 COVID-19 vaccine. General study findings and limits: Epitopes outside B.1.351 and B.1.1.7 mutated regions reportedly drew nearly half of spike TCRs. Possibly, clonal diversity was underestimated; donors were largely white British and included more females.

This CDR3 region has 16 residues. Germline loops: CDR1 SGHRS, CDR2 YFSETQ. V lost 4 bases and J 2 bases, leaving 16 bases between the germline ends. Data came from immunoSEQ multiplex PCR; TCRdb stores just in-frame clones and leaves some out. This sample has 150,000 to 180,000 clones, with roughly 90% found just once. This clone has only one observation. As yet, its antigen is unknown. The chain employs TRBV5-1 and TRBJ2-1; possibly TRBD2 for D (5 bases). The sequenced sample was peripheral blood, obtained on day 0 of AZD1222 vaccination. This clonotype was sampled from an adult in good health. CDR3 loop: CASSTTPNGAYNEQFF. The CDR3 nucleotides are TGCGCCAGCAGCACGACCCCTAACGGGGCCTACAATGAGCAGTTCTTC.